These T cell receptor beta chains were read from a single sample in a study of human T cells and chemical hapten exposure. A single record per CDR3 protein comes from TCRdb applying MiXCR to the RACE reads. In the table there are about 270,000 distinct CDR3 sequences, roughly 8% of which are singletons. Sequenced here: whole blood, sampled in connection with sensitization to the hapten diphenylcyclopropenone (DPC). These receptors came from a man aged 18 to 30 with alopecia areata. Some clones in this sample may be carry-over from other donors' samples. The CDR3 runs from the conserved cysteine through the conserved F or W. Fields, in order: clone size, V gene, CDR3 length, D gene, J gene, CDR3 DNA, CDR3 protein. A D gene is named only where the DNA matches it firmly. A row's size may be missing; if present it is once, few, many or a size class.

.	TRBV20-1	14	TRBD1	TRBJ1-5	TGCAGTGCTCTTCCCGGGACAGGGAATGGAGCCCAGCATTTT	CSALPGTGNGAQHF
.	TRBV10-3	18	TRBD1	TRBJ2-4	TGTGCCATCAGTGAGGGTGCCGACAGGGGTGGAGGCAAAAACATTCAGTACTTC	CAISEGADRGGGKNIQYF
many	TRBV10-2	14	TRBD1	TRBJ2-2	TGCGCCAGCACCGGACAGGGATGGACCGGGGAGCTGTTTTTT	CASTGQGWTGELFF
.	TRBV18	15	TRBD2	TRBJ2-1	TGTGCCAGCTCACCCAGCGGGGGGGAGTACAATGAGCAGTTCTTC	CASSPSGGEYNEQFF
few	TRBV5-6	13	.	TRBJ2-1	TGTGCCAGCAGCTTCCCGGGTCCCAATGAGCAGTTCTTC	CASSFPGPNEQFF
many	TRBV4-2	16	TRBD2	TRBJ2-3	TGTGCCAGCAGCCAAGATCCCCGGGGGGGCACAGATACGCAGTATTTT	CASSQDPRGGTDTQYF
many	TRBV9	16	TRBD1	TRBJ1-3	TGTGCCAGCAGCGTAGGGGAGGGGGCGACTGGAAACACCATATATTTT	CASSVGEGATGNTIYF
.	TRBV6-1	13	.	TRBJ2-2	TGTGCCAGCAGTGTTACGAACACCGGGGAGCTGTTTTTT	CASSVTNTGELFF
.	TRBV6-1	14	.	TRBJ1-5	TGTGCCAGCAGGCTCCAGCGCGTCAATCAGCCCCAGCATTTT	CASRLQRVNQPQHF
few	TRBV6-2/TRBV6-3	16	.	TRBJ2-2	TGTGCCAGCAGTTATTTCGGGACACCTTACACCGGGGAGCTGTTTTTT	CASSYFGTPYTGELFF
few	TRBV12-3/TRBV12-4	14	TRBD1	TRBJ1-2	TGTGCCAGCAGTTCCCGGGACAGGGGTGATGGCTACACCTTC	CASSSRDRGDGYTF
.	TRBV6-1	13	TRBD1	TRBJ2-2	TGTGCCACCGGGGGACAGGACCACGGGGAGCTGTTTTTT	CATGGQDHGELFF
many	TRBV12-3/TRBV12-4	16	.	TRBJ1-1	TGTGCCAGCAGTTTCGCGGCAGGGTACGACAGCACTGAAGCTTTCTTT	CASSFAAGYDSTEAFF
few	TRBV7-9	12	TRBD2	TRBJ2-1	TGTGCCAGCCTAGCGGGACACAATGAGCAGTTCTTC	CASLAGHNEQFF
.	TRBV7-8	16	TRBD2	TRBJ2-3	TGTGCCAGCAGCCTGACTAGCGGGGGGGCCGGGGATACGCAGTATTTT	CASSLTSGGAGDTQYF
many	TRBV7-8	16	TRBD1	TRBJ2-5	TGTGCCAGCAGCCGGACAGGGGGCGCGAGTGGAAAGACCCAGTACTTC	CASSRTGGASGKTQYF
.	TRBV29-1	14	.	TRBJ2-1	TGCAGCGTTGAGGGGGACCGCCTCTACAATGAGCAGTTCTTC	CSVEGDRLYNEQFF
.	TRBV5-5	16	TRBD1	TRBJ1-6	TGTGCCAGCAGCTCCATCCCGGGACAGGTATCCTCACCCCTCCACTTT	CASSSIPGQVSSPLHF
.	TRBV10-3	15	TRBD2	TRBJ2-3	TGTGCCATCAGGGTAGCGGGGGGGCTCACAGATACGCAGTATTTT	CAIRVAGGLTDTQYF
.	TRBV20-1	14	.	TRBJ2-3	TGCAGTGCTTACAGGGTGGCTAGCACAGATACGCAGTATTTT	CSAYRVASTDTQYF
.	TRBV6-9	15	.	TRBJ1-2	TGTGCCAGCAGTTATCTAAACGGATGGGGAGGAGGCTACACCTTC	CASSYLNGWGGGYTF
many	TRBV5-1	16	.	TRBJ2-2	TGCGCCAGCAGCTTGATTGGGACAACGAACACCGGGGAGCTGTTTTTT	CASSLIGTTNTGELFF
few	TRBV6-5	15	TRBD2	TRBJ2-5	TGTGCCAGCAGACGACTAGCGGGGGGTCGAGAGACCCAGTACTTC	CASRRLAGGRETQYF
few	TRBV5-6	13	.	TRBJ2-1	TGTGCCAGCAGCTCCCCTAGTTTCAATGAGCAGTTCTTC	CASSSPSFNEQFF
few	TRBV4-3	18	.	TRBJ1-3	TGCGCCAGCAGCCAAGATACAGTTCCCAATTTCTCTGGAAACACCATATATTTT	CASSQDTVPNFSGNTIYF
few	TRBV6-5	14	.	TRBJ1-2	TGTGCCAGCAGTCCTGGACCGTCGACCTATGGCTACACCTTC	CASSPGPSTYGYTF
.	TRBV7-3	14	TRBD1	TRBJ1-1	TGTGCCAGCGAAAAAGACAGGGGAAGCACTGAAGCTTTCTTT	CASEKDRGSTEAFF
few	TRBV18	17	TRBD1	TRBJ1-6	TGTGCCAGCTCACTGGCCTCTCCGGGACAGGGAGGCTCACCCCTCCACTTT	CASSLASPGQGGSPLHF
.	TRBV6-1	13	.	TRBJ1-6	TGTGCCAGCAGAAAGGACGGGAATTCACCCCTCCACTTT	CASRKDGNSPLHF
few	TRBV3-1	14	TRBD1	TRBJ1-5	TGTGCCAGCAGCCAATACAGGGGAGATCAGCCCCAGCATTTT	CASSQYRGDQPQHF
few	TRBV11-1	14	TRBD1	TRBJ2-5	TGTGCCAGCAGAACACAGGGGGACCAAGAGACCCAGTACTTC	CASRTQGDQETQYF
.	TRBV11-2	14	TRBD1	TRBJ1-6	TGTGCCAGCAGCTCCGGGACAGGGTACTCACCCCTCCACTTT	CASSSGTGYSPLHF
.	TRBV9	15	.	TRBJ2-3	TGTGCCAGCAGCGTAGGGGCTTATCTCACAGATACGCAGTATTTT	CASSVGAYLTDTQYF
few	TRBV7-2	13	.	TRBJ2-5	TGTGCCAGCAGCTTAAACGCACAAGAGACCCAGTACTTC	CASSLNAQETQYF
.	TRBV28	14	TRBD1	TRBJ1-2	TGTGCCAGCAGTTTTGACAGGGCTGACTATGGCTACACCTTC	CASSFDRADYGYTF
many	TRBV9	16	.	TRBJ1-2	TGTGCCAGCAGCGTAGATCTGAGGGACCCTAACTATGGCTACACCTTC	CASSVDLRDPNYGYTF
few	TRBV7-9	13	.	TRBJ1-3	TGTGCCAGCAGTCGTAACACTCTGGGGTCCATATATTTT	CASSRNTLGSIYF
.	TRBV12-3/TRBV12-4	14	TRBD2	TRBJ2-1	TGTGCCAGCACACGAACAGCGGGGGTCAATGAGCAGTTCTTC	CASTRTAGVNEQFF
.	TRBV12-3/TRBV12-4	15	TRBD1	TRBJ2-2	TGTGCCAGCAGTTCGGACAGGGTGGACACCGGGGAGCTGTTTTTT	CASSSDRVDTGELFF
.	TRBV4-3	13	.	TRBJ2-5	TGCGCCAGCAGCCCGGACTTTCAAGAGACCCAGTACTTC	CASSPDFQETQYF
many	TRBV7-9	16	TRBD2	TRBJ2-1	TGTGCCAGCAGCTCCAACGCGGGGGATTATAACACGGAGCAGTTCTTC	CASSSNAGDYNTEQFF
.	TRBV12-3/TRBV12-4	17	.	TRBJ2-5	TGTGCCAGCAGTCCCCCTTCTGCAGGGCCAAGGGGAGAGACCCAGTACTTC	CASSPPSAGPRGETQYF
few	TRBV6-2/TRBV6-3	15	TRBD1	TRBJ1-1	TGTGCCAGCAGCGAGCACAGGGGGCCGGGCACTGAAGCTTTCTTT	CASSEHRGPGTEAFF
many	TRBV6-2/TRBV6-3	20	.	TRBJ1-2	TGTGCCAGCAGGGAGAACACCGGCGGACTTACTCGTTCTATTAACTATGGCTACACCTTC	CASRENTGGLTRSINYGYTF
few	TRBV18	18	TRBD1	TRBJ1-5	TGTGCCAGCTCACCTTGGGGAACAGGGGGCACGAGCAATCAGCCCCAGCATTTT	CASSPWGTGGTSNQPQHF
few	TRBV5-6	16	TRBD1	TRBJ2-3	TGTGCCAGCAGCCGAGTGAATACAGGGGGCACAGATACGCAGTATTTT	CASSRVNTGGTDTQYF
.	TRBV9	13	.	TRBJ2-5	TGTGCCAGCAGCGTAGAACCTGGGTCTGAACGGTACTTC	CASSVEPGSERYF
few	TRBV19	19	.	TRBJ2-1	TGTGCCAGTAGTAGTATTCCAACCGCGGGGGCGCGGGGTGTCAGGGAGCAGTTCTTC	CASSSIPTAGARGVREQFF
few	TRBV20-1	12	TRBD1	TRBJ1-5	TGCAGTGCTTGGACAGGGGATCAGCCCCAGCATTTT	CSAWTGDQPQHF
few	TRBV5-1	16	.	TRBJ1-6	TGCGCCAGCAGCTCGGCACCACGAGCTTATAATTCACCCCTCCACTTT	CASSSAPRAYNSPLHF
many	TRBV6-5	13	.	TRBJ2-2	TGTGCCAGCAGGCCACAGGGAAGCGGGGAGCTGTTTTTT	CASRPQGSGELFF
few	TRBV25-1	11	.	TRBJ2-2	TGTGCCAGCTCTCAGGCCGGGGAGCTGTTTTTT	CASSQAGELFF
.	TRBV5-4	17	TRBD2	TRBJ2-1	TGTGCCAGCAGCCCTTCCCTAGCGGGGTTCTCCTACAATGAGCAGTTCTTC	CASSPSLAGFSYNEQFF
many	TRBV7-9	14	TRBD1	TRBJ1-5	TGTGCCAGCAGCTCGACAGGGTTTGATCAGCCCCAGCATTTT	CASSSTGFDQPQHF
.	TRBV4-1	14	.	TRBJ2-7	TGCGCCAGCAGCCAAGTCGGCCGCTCCTACGAGCAGTACTTC	CASSQVGRSYEQYF
.	TRBV18	17	.	TRBJ1-2	TGTGCCAGCTCACCACAGTCACCGAGAGAGTCTAACTATGGCTACACCTTC	CASSPQSPRESNYGYTF
few	TRBV7-2	15	.	TRBJ1-4	TGTGCCAGCAGCCCCCACACTCTAACTAATGAAAAACTGTTTTTT	CASSPHTLTNEKLFF